The 26 T cell receptor beta chains given below trace back to one sample, sequenced in a study of vaccination and CD4 T cells after COVID-19. The assay that was used to sequence DNA from cultured CD4+ T cells was the Oncomine TCR Beta short-read assay. Each CDR3 protein gets one entry after TCRdb re-called the PCR reads with MiXCR. The sample shows approximately 20,000 distinct CDR3 sequences, about half of them seen only once. Treatment denoted: roughly 10-day PBMC culture with coronavirus spike peptide pools or control peptides (ViraFEST assay). Antigens of these TCRs are unknown. Sequencing was carried out using CD4+ T cells from blood, cultured in vitro. The receptors here all came from a human donor who had recovered from COVID-19.

J is TRBJ1-1 and V is TRBV7-9; D gene ambiguous. Trimming removed 5 bases at V and 3 bases at J, with 4 bases between. The CDR3 sequence is 11 residues long. Germline V CDR1 and CDR2: SEHNR, FQNEAQ (reference sequence). This chain's CDR3 is CASSLHTEAFF. The CDR3 DNA reads as TGTGCCAGCAGCCTTCACACTGAAGCTTTCTTT.

The chain has TRBV4-3 and TRBJ2-5, with 9 positions matching TRBD1. In germline, CDR1 is LGHNA, CDR2 YSLEER. The CDR3 is 15 residues long. Germline trimming cut 0 bases from V and 5 bases from J; bases unmatched to any gene: 4. The chain's CDR3 is CASSQEGTGRETQYF. In DNA form, the CDR3 reads TGCGCCAGCAGCCAAGAGGGGACAGGGAGGGAGACCCAGTACTTC.

This clonotype occurred once. The chain carries TRBV5-4 and TRBJ1-2, with D unclear. The V end was cut by 0 bases, the J end by 2 bases, with 14 bases between. This CDR3 spans 16 amino acids. Germline V CDR1 and CDR2: SGHNT, YYREEE (reference sequence). The CDR3 DNA reads as TGTGCCAGCAGCTTGGGTGACGCTGGCCCAAACTATGGCTACACCTTC. It encodes CASSLGDAGPNYGYTF. Full variable domain (outside the CDR3, taken from reference TRBV5-4 and TRBJ1-2): ETGVTQSPTHLIKTRGQQVTLRCSSQSGHNTVSWYQQALGQGPQFIFQYYREEENGRGNFPPRFSGLQFPNYSSELNVNALELDDSALYLCASSLGDAGPNYGYTFGSGTRLTVV.

A note on this clonotype: The germline gene is not matched at one end of the junction; a read error may be the cause. This chain links TRBV6-1 with TRBJ1-2; perhaps TRBD1 as D (6 bases). The CDR3 has 14 residues. Germline CDR1 is MNHNS and CDR2 is SASEGT. The CDR3 is CASREGGQYSGYTF. The CDR3 region has the DNA TGTGCCAGCAGGGAAGGGGGGCAGTATTCTGGCTACACCTTC.

The chain recombines TRBV25-1 with TRBJ2-7; D is uncertain. Germline CDR1 and CDR2: MGHDK and SYGVNS. The CDR3 runs 13 residues. The germline V and J ends were trimmed by 8 bases and 2 bases, with 13 bases remaining between them. The CDR3 spells CASSGRLPYEQYF. DNA of the CDR3: TGTGCCAGCTCTGGACGGCTACCCTACGAGCAGTACTTC.

J is TRBJ1-2 and V is TRBV19, with D tentatively TRBD1 (5 bases). The ends were cut back, 0 bases at V and 2 bases at J, with 19 bases in the middle. Germline CDR1 and CDR2: LNHDA and SQIVND (reference sequence). This CDR3 has 18 residues. CDR3 region: CASSIEGAVASINYGYTF. Here the CDR3 DNA reads TGTGCCAGTAGTATAGAAGGGGCAGTTGCCAGCATAAACTATGGCTACACCTTC.

This chain links TRBV6-1 with TRBJ2-7; D is undetermined. There are 15 residues in the CDR3. The V end was cut by 7 bases, the J end by 2 bases, with 18 bases between. From germline, CDR1 is MNHNS and CDR2 SASEGT. The CDR3 spells CASNSDGRNPYEQYF. The CDR3 coding sequence is TGTGCCAGCAATAGTGACGGGCGGAACCCCTACGAGCAGTACTTC.

The chain joins TRBV28 to TRBJ1-2; TRBD1 aligns across 8 bases. The CDR3 totals 14 residues. Germline CDR1 is MDHEN and CDR2 is SYDVKM. V was clipped by 5 bases and J by 7 bases; unmatched bases: 9. CDR3 DNA: TGTGCCAGCAGTCCCGGACAGGGCTCGGCTGGCTACACCTTC. This gives the protein CASSPGQGSAGYTF.

This clonotype was seen only once. The chain is built from TRBV12-3 or TRBV12-4 and TRBJ2-2; TRBD2 matches at 11 bases. Losses at the gene ends were 5 bases for V and 0 bases for J; bases not matched to a gene: 2. This CDR3 is 16 amino acids long. For the CDR3, the DNA is TGTGCCAGCAGTGGGACTAGCGGATCGAACACCGGGGAGCTGTTTTTT. Protein product: CASSGTSGSNTGELFF.

The gene calls are TRBV24-1 and TRBJ2-3; D gene ambiguous. Germline CDR1 KGHDR, CDR2 SFDVKD. The CDR3 has 12 residues. V was cut by 3 bases and J by 2 bases, with 2 bases left in between. CDR3 sequence (DNA): TGTGCCACCAGTGATCCCACAGATACGCAGTATTTT. It codes for CATSDPTDTQYF.

V and J are TRBV30 and TRBJ1-2; tentative D call: TRBD1 (5 bases). The CDR3 sequence is 14 residues long. Germline CDR1 reads GTSNPN; CDR2 reads SVGIG (reference sequence). V lost 3 bases and J 0 bases, leaving 11 bases between the germline ends. For the CDR3, the DNA is TGTGCCTGGAGCTACAGGTTTACTAACTATGGCTACACCTTC. Its protein is CAWSYRFTNYGYTF.

This sequence joins TRBV7-6 and TRBJ2-7; 12 bases fit TRBD2. The length of the CDR3 is 15 residues. Trimming removed 5 bases from V and 7 bases from J; junction bases left unmatched: 9. The V gene's germline CDR1 is SGHVS and CDR2 FNYEAQ. In DNA, the CDR3 is TGTGCCAGCAGCCAGAGACTAGCGGGAGAAGGGGAGCAGTACTTC. It codes for CASSQRLAGEGEQYF. The full variable domain, in which reference TRBV7-6 and TRBJ2-7 provide the parts outside the CDR3, is GAGVSQSPRYKVTKRGQDVALRCDPISGHVSLYWYRQALGQGPEFLTYFNYEAQQDKSGLPNDRFSAERPEGSISTLTIQRTEQRDSAMYRCASSQRLAGEGEQYFGPGTRLTVT.

The chain couples TRBV10-3 to TRBJ1-2, with a weak D call TRBD1 (6 bases). Deletions cut 6 bases from V and 0 bases from J, with 14 bases between. Per the germline V gene, CDR1 is ENHRY and CDR2 is SYGVKD. The CDR3 has 15 residues. Here the CDR3 DNA reads TGTGCCATCAGGGCTACAGGGACTACTAACTATGGCTACACCTTC. As protein: CAIRATGTTNYGYTF.

This clonotype was recorded a few times. V and J are TRBV7-2 and TRBJ1-6, with a tentative D call TRBD1 (5 bases). Germline V gene lookup returns CDR1 SGHTA and CDR2 FQGNSA. The CDR3 runs to 13 residues. V lost 4 bases to trimming and J lost 11 bases, with 12 bases between them. The CDR3 reads CASSSWGEPPLHF. In DNA form, the CDR3 reads TGTGCCAGCAGCTCATGGGGGGAACCACCCCTCCACTTT. Complete variable domain (other parts from reference TRBV7-2 and TRBJ1-6): GAGVSQSPSNKVTEKGKDVELRCDPISGHTALYWYRQSLGQGLEFLIYFQGNSAPDKSGLPSDRFSAERTGGSVSTLTIQRTQQEDSAVYLCASSSWGEPPLHFGNGTRLTVT.

This clonotype showed up just a few times. The chain combines TRBV6-1 with TRBJ1-6; 7 bases match TRBD1. There are 17 residues in the CDR3. V lost 6 bases, J lost 13 bases, and 21 bases stayed unmatched. The germline CDR1 and CDR2 sequences are MNHNS and SASEGT. The CDR3 sequence: CASRTERGTGARGPLHF. CDR3 DNA sequence: TGTGCCAGCAGGACGGAGAGGGGAACAGGGGCCAGAGGGCCCCTCCACTTT.

The rearrangement links TRBV28 to TRBJ2-2; tentatively, D is TRBD1 (6 bases). CDR3 length: 12 amino acids. V lost 7 bases, J lost 5 bases, and 8 bases lay in between. In germline, CDR1 is MDHEN, CDR2 SYDVKM. The CDR3 loop is CASIQGTGELFF. CDR3 bases: TGTGCCAGCATTCAGGGGACCGGGGAGCTGTTTTTT. Full variable domain (outside the CDR3, taken from reference TRBV28 and TRBJ2-2): DVKVTQSSRYLVKRTGEKVFLECVQDMDHENMFWYRQDPGLGLRLIYFSYDVKMKEKGDIPEGYSVSREKKERFSLILESASTNQTSMYLCASIQGTGELFFGEGSRLTVL.

The chain recombines TRBV2 with TRBJ1-2; no clear D gene. V gave up 7 bases and J gave up 4 bases, with 16 bases separating them. Germline CDR1 is SNHLY and CDR2 is FYNNEI. The CDR3 totals 14 residues. CDR3 coding DNA: TGTGCCAGCACCCCCGAGGGCTTTGGCTATGGCTACACCTTC. Its translation is CASTPEGFGYGYTF.

The J gene is TRBJ1-1, the V gene TRBV6-2 or TRBV6-3; TRBD1 might be the D (5 bases). Germline V CDR1 and CDR2: MNHEY, SVGEGT. CDR3 length: 13 amino acids. V lost 2 bases and J lost 6, with 10 bases in between. This CDR3 reads CASSYPLGAEAFF. CDR3 DNA: TGTGCCAGCAGTTACCCCTTGGGGGCTGAAGCTTTCTTT.

The chain links TRBV28 to TRBJ2-7; D unresolved. Germline loops: CDR1 MDHEN, CDR2 SYDVKM. Trimming cost V 5 bases and J 5 bases, with 10 bases left between them. The CDR3 length is 12 residues. CDR3 in amino acids: CASSGTKNEQYF. DNA of the CDR3: TGTGCCAGCAGTGGAACCAAAAACGAGCAGTACTTC.

The rearrangement uses TRBV2 and TRBJ2-1; D is undetermined. The V gene's germline CDR1 is SNHLY and CDR2 FYNNEI. V lost 7 bases and J 2 bases, leaving 12 bases between the germline ends. The CDR3 sequence is 14 residues long. The CDR3 bases are TGTGCCAGCACGGAAACGGCAACCTACAATGAGCAGTTCTTC. Amino acids: CASTETATYNEQFF.

This sequence joins TRBV28 and TRBJ2-1, with no clear D. There are 14 residues in the CDR3. Trimming took off 1 base at V and 6 bases at J, with 10 bases between the two ends. Looked up from germline, CDR1 is MDHEN and CDR2 is SYDVKM. The CDR3 here is CASSLLSPFNEQFF. DNA of the CDR3: TGTGCCAGCAGTTTATTATCGCCCTTCAATGAGCAGTTCTTC.

This clonotype has only one observation. V and J are TRBV7-8 and TRBJ2-2, with unresolved D. V was trimmed by 5 bases and J by 8 bases, leaving 15 bases between them. The length of the CDR3 is 14 residues. Per the germline V gene, CDR1 is SGHVS and CDR2 is FQNEAQ. CDR3 DNA sequence: TGTGCCAGCAGCACTTCATCCCAGGTTGGGGAGCTGTTTTTT. Protein: CASSTSSQVGELFF.

The gene calls are TRBV20-1 and TRBJ2-3, with D possibly matching TRBD2 (5 bases). The V end lost 1 base, the J end lost 11 bases, and 10 bases lay between the germline ends. Germline V lookup: CDR1 DFQATT, CDR2 SNEGSKA (reference sequence). The CDR3 loop spans 11 amino acids. CDR3 coding DNA: TGCAGTGCTAGAGGAGGGTTGGGGCAGTATTTT. It codes for CSARGGLGQYF.

The rearrangement uses TRBV7-2 and TRBJ1-5, with D tentatively TRBD1 (5 bases). Germline V gene lookup returns CDR1 SGHTA and CDR2 FQGNSA. This CDR3 comprises 13 residues. The V and J ends lost 5 bases and 5 bases respectively, with 10 bases between them. The CDR3 sequence is CASSLKGDQPQHF. The CDR3 bases are TGTGCCAGCAGCCTCAAAGGGGATCAGCCCCAGCATTTT. Drawing the rest from reference TRBV7-2 and TRBJ1-5, the complete variable domain is GAGVSQSPSNKVTEKGKDVELRCDPISGHTALYWYRQSLGQGLEFLIYFQGNSAPDKSGLPSDRFSAERTGGSVSTLTIQRTQQEDSAVYLCASSLKGDQPQHFGDGTRLSIL.

The gene calls are TRBV18 and TRBJ2-5; perhaps TRBD2 as D (6 bases). This CDR3 is 13 amino acids long. Germline V gives CDR1 KGHSH, CDR2 LQKENI. V was pared by 4 bases and J by 5 bases, with 11 bases between. The CDR3 DNA follows: TGTGCCAGCTCACGGGAGGTACAGGAGACCCAGTACTTC. Protein product: CASSREVQETQYF. Full variable domain (outside the CDR3, taken from reference TRBV18 and TRBJ2-5): NAGVMQNPRHLVRRRGQEARLRCSPMKGHSHVYWYRQLPEEGLKFMVYLQKENIIDESGMPKERFSAEFPKEGPSILRIQQVVRGDSAAYFCASSREVQETQYFGPGTRLLVL.

CDR3 residues: CSASPGTGNSKTQYF. In nucleotides, the CDR3 is TGCAGTGCTTCCCCCGGGACAGGGAACTCGAAGACCCAGTACTTC. The rearrangement joins TRBV20-1 to TRBJ2-5; 9 bases are a match to TRBD1. Germline trimming cut 5 bases from V and 6 bases from J; bases unmatched to any gene: 13. The CDR3 covers 15 residues. The germline V gene encodes CDR1 DFQATT and CDR2 SNEGSKA (reference sequence).